The sequence of this T cell receptor beta chain was determined in a study of T-cell reconstitution after alpha-beta-depleted transplantation in children. Construction of the TCRbeta library involved unique molecular identifiers. Each CDR3 protein is one row after TCRdb ran MiXCR on the PCR reads. The table shows about a million distinct CDR3 sequences, with about 30% occurring only once. Notes on the study in general: T cells produced anew were the main source of T-cell counts and diversity one year after transplant. About two months after transplant, alpha-beta T cells reportedly came from several hundred expanded graft clones. Elevated TCRbeta diversity at day 60 was traced, in some patients, to surviving recipient T cells and thymic progenitors.

With regard to this clonotype: Its target is not known.

The CDR3 is 14 amino acids. Trimming removed 6 bases at V and 2 bases at J, with 13 bases between. V is TRBV12-3 or TRBV12-4 and J is TRBJ2-5; the D gene is possibly TRBD1 (7 bases). The receptor's source is a boy younger than two who had a stem cell transplant for SCID, so the T cells may come from the graft donor. The source was PBMCs, mostly from graft donor cells, collected 360 days after TCRalphabeta/CD19-depleted stem cell transplant. This CDR3 is CASSTGDSQETQYF. CDR3 DNA: TGTGCCAGCAGCACGGGGGACAGTCAAGAGACCCAGTACTTC.